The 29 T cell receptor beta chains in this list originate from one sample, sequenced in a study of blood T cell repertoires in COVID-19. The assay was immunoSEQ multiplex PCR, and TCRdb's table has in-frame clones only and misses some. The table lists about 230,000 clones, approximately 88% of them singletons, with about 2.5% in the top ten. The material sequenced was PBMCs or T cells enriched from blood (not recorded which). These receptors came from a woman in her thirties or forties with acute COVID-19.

Here the CDR3 reads CASTLDPGSNQPQHF. The CDR3 DNA is TGTGCCAGCACCCTGGACCCGGGGAGCAATCAGCCCCAGCATTTT. The V call is TRBV6-5, the J call TRBJ1-5; unclear D gene. CDR1 and CDR2 (germline): MNHEY, SVGAGI. Trimming left V 7 bases short and J 1 base short, with 14 bases between. There are 15 residues in the CDR3.

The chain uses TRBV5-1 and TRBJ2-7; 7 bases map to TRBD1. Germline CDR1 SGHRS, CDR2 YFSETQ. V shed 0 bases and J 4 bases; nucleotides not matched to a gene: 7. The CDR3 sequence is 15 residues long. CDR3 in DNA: TGCGCCAGCAGCTTGGGACAGGGTCCCAATTACGAGCAGTACTTC. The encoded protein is CASSLGQGPNYEQYF.

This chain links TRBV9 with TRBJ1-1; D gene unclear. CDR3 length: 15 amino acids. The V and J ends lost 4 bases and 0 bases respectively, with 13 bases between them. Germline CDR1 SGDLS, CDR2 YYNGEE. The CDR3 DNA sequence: TGTGCCAGCAGCCCGAGGGCTATAATGAACACTGAAGCTTTCTTT. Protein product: CASSPRAIMNTEAFF. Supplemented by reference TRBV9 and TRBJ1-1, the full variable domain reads DSGVTQTPKHLITATGQRVTLRCSPRSGDLSVYWYQQSLDQGLQFLIQYYNGEERAKGNILERFSAQQFPDLHSELNLSSLELGDSALYFCASSPRAIMNTEAFFGQGTRLTVV.

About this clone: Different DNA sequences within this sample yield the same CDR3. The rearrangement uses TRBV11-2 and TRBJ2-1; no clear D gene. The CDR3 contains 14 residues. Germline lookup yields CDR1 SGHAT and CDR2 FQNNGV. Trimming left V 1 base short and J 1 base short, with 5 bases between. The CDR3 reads CASSLAGSYNEQFF. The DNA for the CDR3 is TGTGCCAGCAGCTTAGCCGGGTCCTACAATGAGCAGTTCTTC.

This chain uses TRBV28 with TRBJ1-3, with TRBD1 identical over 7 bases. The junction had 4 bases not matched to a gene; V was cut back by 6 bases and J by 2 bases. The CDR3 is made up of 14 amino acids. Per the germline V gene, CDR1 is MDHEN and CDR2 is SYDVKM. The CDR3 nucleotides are TGTGCCAGCAGCCTACAGGGGACTGGAAACACCATATATTTT. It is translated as CASSLQGTGNTIYF. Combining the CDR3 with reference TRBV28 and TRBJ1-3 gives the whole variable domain DVKVTQSSRYLVKRTGEKVFLECVQDMDHENMFWYRQDPGLGLRLIYFSYDVKMKEKGDIPEGYSVSREKKERFSLILESASTNQTSMYLCASSLQGTGNTIYFGEGSWLTVV.

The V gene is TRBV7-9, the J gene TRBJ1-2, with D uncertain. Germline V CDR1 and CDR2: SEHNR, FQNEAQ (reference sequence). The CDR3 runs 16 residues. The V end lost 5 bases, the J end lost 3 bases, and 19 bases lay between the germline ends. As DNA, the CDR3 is TGTGCCAGCAGCCAAACCCGAATCAAGAGTGACTATGGCTACACCTTC. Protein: CASSQTRIKSDYGYTF.

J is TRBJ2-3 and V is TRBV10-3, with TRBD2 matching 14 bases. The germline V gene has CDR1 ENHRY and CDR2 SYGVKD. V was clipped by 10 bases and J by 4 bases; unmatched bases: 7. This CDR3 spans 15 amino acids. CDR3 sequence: CATRLAGGQADTQYF. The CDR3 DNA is TGTGCCACTCGACTAGCGGGGGGGCAGGCAGATACGCAGTATTTT.

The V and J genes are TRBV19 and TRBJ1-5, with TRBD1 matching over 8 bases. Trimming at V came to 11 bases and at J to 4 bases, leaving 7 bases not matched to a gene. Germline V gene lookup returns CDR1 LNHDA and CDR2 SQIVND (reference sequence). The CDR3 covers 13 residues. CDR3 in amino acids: CAGGTGLNQPQHF. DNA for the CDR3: TGTGCCGGGGGGACAGGCTTAAATCAGCCCCAGCATTTT.

The CDR3 here is CASSLRQPQETQYF. The CDR3 DNA sequence: TGTGCCAGCAGCTTACGACAGCCTCAAGAGACCCAGTACTTC. The genes are TRBV13 and TRBJ2-5; TRBD1 is a possible D gene (5 bases). Trimming took 2 bases from V and 2 from J, leaving 9 bases between them. This CDR3 has 14 amino acids. The germline gives CDR1 PRHDT, CDR2 FYEKMQ (reference sequence).

The CDR3 bases are TGTGCCAGCAGCGCAACCGGGGTAGTAGAGACCCAGTACTTC. It encodes CASSATGVVETQYF. The J gene is TRBJ2-5, the V gene TRBV9; D perhaps matches TRBD2 (5 bases). Trimming stripped 3 bases from V and 4 bases from J, with 13 bases between. The CDR3 consists of 14 residues. Germline CDR1 reads SGDLS; CDR2 reads YYNGEE.

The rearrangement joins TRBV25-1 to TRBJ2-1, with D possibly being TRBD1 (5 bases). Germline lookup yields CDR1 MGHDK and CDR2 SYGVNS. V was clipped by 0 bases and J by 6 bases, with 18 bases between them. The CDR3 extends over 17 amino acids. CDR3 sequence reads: CASSEYSGRALPNEQFF. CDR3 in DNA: TGTGCCAGCAGTGAATACTCGGGCAGGGCCCTCCCCAATGAGCAGTTCTTC.

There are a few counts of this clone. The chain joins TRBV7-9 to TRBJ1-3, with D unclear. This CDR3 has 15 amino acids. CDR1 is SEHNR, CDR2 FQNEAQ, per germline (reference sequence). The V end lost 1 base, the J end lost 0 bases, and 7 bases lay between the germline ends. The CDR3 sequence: CASSLEWPSGNTIYF. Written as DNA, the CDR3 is TGTGCCAGCAGCTTAGAGTGGCCCTCTGGAAACACCATATATTTT.

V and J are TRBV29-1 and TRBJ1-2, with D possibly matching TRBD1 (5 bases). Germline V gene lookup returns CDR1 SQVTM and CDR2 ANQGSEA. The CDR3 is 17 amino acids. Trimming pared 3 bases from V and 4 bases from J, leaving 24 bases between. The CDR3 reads CSVDSAPTDISLYGYTF. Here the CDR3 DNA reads TGCAGCGTTGATAGTGCCCCGACAGACATCAGCCTCTATGGCTACACCTTC.

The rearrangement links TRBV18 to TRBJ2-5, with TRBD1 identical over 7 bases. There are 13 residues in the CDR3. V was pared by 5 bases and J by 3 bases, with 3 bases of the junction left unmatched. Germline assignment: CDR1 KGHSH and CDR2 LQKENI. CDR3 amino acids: CASSVQGEETQYF. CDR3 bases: TGTGCCAGCTCAGTTCAGGGGGAAGAGACCCAGTACTTC.

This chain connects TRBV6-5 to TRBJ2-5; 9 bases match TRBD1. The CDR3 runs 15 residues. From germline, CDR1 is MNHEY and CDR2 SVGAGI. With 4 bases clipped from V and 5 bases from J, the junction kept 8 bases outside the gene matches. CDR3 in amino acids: CASSFNRGLGETQYF. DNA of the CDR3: TGTGCCAGCAGTTTTAACAGGGGGCTAGGGGAGACCCAGTACTTC.

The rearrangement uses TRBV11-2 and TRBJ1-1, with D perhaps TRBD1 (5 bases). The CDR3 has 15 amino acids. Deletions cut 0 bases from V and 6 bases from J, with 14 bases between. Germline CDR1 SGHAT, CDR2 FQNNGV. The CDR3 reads CASSLEPALRAEAFF. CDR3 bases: TGTGCCAGCAGCTTAGAACCAGCCCTCAGGGCTGAAGCTTTCTTT.

The CDR3 here is CAITNSAGTQYF. The CDR3 DNA reads TGTGCCATCACGAACTCCGCAGGCACGCAGTATTTT. The rearrangement links TRBV10-3 to TRBJ2-3; D gene uncertain. The length of the CDR3 is 12 residues. V was cut by 7 bases and J by 9 bases, with 14 bases left in between. CDR1 is ENHRY and CDR2 is SYGVKD in the germline V gene.

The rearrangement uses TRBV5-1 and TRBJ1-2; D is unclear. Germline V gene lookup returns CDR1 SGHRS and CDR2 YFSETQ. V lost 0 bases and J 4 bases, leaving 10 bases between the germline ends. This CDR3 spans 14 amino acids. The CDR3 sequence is CASSLDGNPYGYTF. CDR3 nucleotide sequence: TGCGCCAGCAGCTTGGACGGGAATCCCTATGGCTACACCTTC.

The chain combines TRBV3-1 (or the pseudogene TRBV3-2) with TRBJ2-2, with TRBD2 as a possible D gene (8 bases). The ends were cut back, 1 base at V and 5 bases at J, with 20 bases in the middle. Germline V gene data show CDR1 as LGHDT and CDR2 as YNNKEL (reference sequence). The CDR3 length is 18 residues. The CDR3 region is CASSQGPGGTDGTGELFF. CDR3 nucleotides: TGTGCCAGCAGCCAAGGCCCGGGGGGGACAGACGGGACCGGGGAGCTGTTTTTT.

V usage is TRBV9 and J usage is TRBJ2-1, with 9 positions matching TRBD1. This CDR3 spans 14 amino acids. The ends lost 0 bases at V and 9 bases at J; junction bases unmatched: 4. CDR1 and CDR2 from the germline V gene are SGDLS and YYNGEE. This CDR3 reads CASSVVQGAGEQFF. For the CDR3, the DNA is TGTGCCAGCAGCGTAGTACAGGGGGCAGGTGAGCAGTTCTTC.

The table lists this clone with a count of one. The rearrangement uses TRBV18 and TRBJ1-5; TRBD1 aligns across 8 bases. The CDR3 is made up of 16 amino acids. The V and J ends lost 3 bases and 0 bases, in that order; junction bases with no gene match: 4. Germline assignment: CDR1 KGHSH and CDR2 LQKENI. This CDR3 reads CASSPTGGYSNQPQHF. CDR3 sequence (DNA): TGTGCCAGCTCACCTACAGGGGGGTATAGCAATCAGCCCCAGCATTTT. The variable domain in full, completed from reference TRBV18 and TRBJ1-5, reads NAGVMQNPRHLVRRRGQEARLRCSPMKGHSHVYWYRQLPEEGLKFMVYLQKENIIDESGMPKERFSAEFPKEGPSILRIQQVVRGDSAAYFCASSPTGGYSNQPQHFGDGTRLSIL.

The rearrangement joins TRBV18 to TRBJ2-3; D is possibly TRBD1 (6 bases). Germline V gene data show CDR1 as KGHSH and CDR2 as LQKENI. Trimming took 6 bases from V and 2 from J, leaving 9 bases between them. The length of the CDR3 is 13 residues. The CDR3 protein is CASSRDITDTQYF. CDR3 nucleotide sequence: TGTGCCAGCTCCCGGGACATCACAGATACGCAGTATTTT. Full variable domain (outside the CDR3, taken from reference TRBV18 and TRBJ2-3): NAGVMQNPRHLVRRRGQEARLRCSPMKGHSHVYWYRQLPEEGLKFMVYLQKENIIDESGMPKERFSAEFPKEGPSILRIQQVVRGDSAAYFCASSRDITDTQYFGPGTRLTVL.

Here the CDR3 DNA reads TGTGCCAGCTCACCTCTCGGCTCCTACGAGCAGTACGTC. Residues: CASSPLGSYEQYV. The chain is built from TRBV18 and TRBJ2-7, with D unresolved. Between the trimmed V and J ends, which lost 3 bases and 0 bases, there was a span of 6 bases. CDR1 KGHSH and CDR2 LQKENI come from the germline V gene. The CDR3 length is 13 residues.

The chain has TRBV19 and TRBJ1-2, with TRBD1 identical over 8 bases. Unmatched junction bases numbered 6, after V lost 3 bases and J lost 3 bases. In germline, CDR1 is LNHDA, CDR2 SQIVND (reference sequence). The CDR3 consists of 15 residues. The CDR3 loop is CASSIRQGTHYGYTF. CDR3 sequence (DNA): TGTGCCAGTAGTATCCGACAGGGGACTCACTATGGCTACACCTTC.

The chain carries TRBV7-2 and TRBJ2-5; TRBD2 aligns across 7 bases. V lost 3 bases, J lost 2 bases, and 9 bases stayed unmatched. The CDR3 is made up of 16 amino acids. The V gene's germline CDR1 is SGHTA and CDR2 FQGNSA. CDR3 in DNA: TGTGCCAGCAGCTTGTGGACTAGATCAGGGCAAGAGACCCAGTACTTC. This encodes CASSLWTRSGQETQYF.

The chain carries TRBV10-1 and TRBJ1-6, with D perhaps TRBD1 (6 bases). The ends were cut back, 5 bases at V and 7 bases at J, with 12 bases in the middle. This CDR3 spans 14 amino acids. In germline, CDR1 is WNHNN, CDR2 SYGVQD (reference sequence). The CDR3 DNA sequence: TGCGCCAGCAGTCCCGGACAGCCCAATTCACCCCTCCACTTT. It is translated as CASSPGQPNSPLHF.

The CDR3 loop is CASKKSSYNEQFF. Written as DNA, the CDR3 is TGTGCCAGCAAAAAGAGCTCCTACAATGAGCAGTTCTTC. This sequence joins TRBV6-6 and TRBJ2-1; D remains ambiguous. The CDR3 consists of 13 residues. V was clipped by 7 bases and J by 0 bases, with 7 bases between them. Germline lookup yields CDR1 MNHNY and CDR2 SVGAGI (reference sequence).

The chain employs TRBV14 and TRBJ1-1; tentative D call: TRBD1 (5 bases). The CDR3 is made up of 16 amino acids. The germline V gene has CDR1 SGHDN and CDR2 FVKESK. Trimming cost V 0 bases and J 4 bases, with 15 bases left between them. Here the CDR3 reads CASSQDGAGWGTEAFF. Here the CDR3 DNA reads TGTGCCAGCAGCCAAGATGGGGCAGGGTGGGGCACTGAAGCTTTCTTT.

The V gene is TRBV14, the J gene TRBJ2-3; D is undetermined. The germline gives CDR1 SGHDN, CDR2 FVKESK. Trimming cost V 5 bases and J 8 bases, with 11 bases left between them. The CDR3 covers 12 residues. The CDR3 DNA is TGTGCCAGCAGCTACTCATACGGTACGCAGTATTTT. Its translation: CASSYSYGTQYF. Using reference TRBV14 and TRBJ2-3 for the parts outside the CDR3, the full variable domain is EAGVTQFPSHSVIEKGQTVTLRCDPISGHDNLYWYRRVMGKEIKFLLHFVKESKQDESGMPNNRFLAERTGGTYSTLKVQPAELEDSGVYFCASSYSYGTQYFGPGTRLTVL.